The following is a TCR beta chain sequence with its context. The CDR3 sequence is 21 residues long. Germline V lookup: CDR1 SGHVS, CDR2 FNYEAQ. V lost 4 bases to trimming and J lost 0 bases; unmatched junction nucleotides: 18. This specimen belongs to a study of shared clonotypes between healthy human individuals. Only in-frame clones appear in the TCRdb table, and some are missing; sequencing was by immunoSEQ multiplex PCR. The sample shows 2 million to 2.5 million clones, over 85% of them seen only once. The chain couples TRBV7-6 to TRBJ2-1, with 10 positions matching TRBD2. The clonotype originates from a man in his late teens or twenties in good health. Some clones in this sample may be carry-over from other donors' samples. The sequenced material came from naive CD4+ T cells from PBMCs. As to subset: CD45RA+ positively selected. CDR3 DNA: TGTGCCAGCAGCTCCGGGGCCGTAGCGGGAGGTCCGTCGAGCTCCTACAATGAGCAGTTCTTC. Its protein is CASSSGAVAGGPSSSYNEQFF. Together with reference TRBV7-6 and TRBJ2-1, the CDR3 gives the full variable domain: GAGVSQSPRYKVTKRGQDVALRCDPISGHVSLYWYRQALGQGPEFLTYFNYEAQQDKSGLPNDRFSAERPEGSISTLTIQRTEQRDSAMYRCASSSGAVAGGPSSSYNEQFFGPGTRLTVL.